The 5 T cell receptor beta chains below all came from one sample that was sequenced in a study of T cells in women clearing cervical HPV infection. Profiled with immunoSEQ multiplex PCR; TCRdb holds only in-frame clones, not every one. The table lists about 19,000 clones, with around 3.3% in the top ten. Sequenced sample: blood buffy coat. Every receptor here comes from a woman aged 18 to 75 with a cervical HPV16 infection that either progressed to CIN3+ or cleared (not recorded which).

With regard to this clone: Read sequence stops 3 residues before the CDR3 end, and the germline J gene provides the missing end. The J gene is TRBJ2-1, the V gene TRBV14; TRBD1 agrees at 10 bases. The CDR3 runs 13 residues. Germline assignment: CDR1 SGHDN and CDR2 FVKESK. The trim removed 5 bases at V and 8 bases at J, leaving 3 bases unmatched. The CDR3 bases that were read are TGTGCCAGCAGCGTCGGACAGGGGGATGAG. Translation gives CASSVGQGDE. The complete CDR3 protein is CASSVGQGDEQFF. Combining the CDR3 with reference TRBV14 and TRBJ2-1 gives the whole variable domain EAGVTQFPSHSVIEKGQTVTLRCDPISGHDNLYWYRRVMGKEIKFLLHFVKESKQDESGMPNNRFLAERTGGTYSTLKVQPAELEDSGVYFCASSVGQGDEQFFGPGTRLTVL.

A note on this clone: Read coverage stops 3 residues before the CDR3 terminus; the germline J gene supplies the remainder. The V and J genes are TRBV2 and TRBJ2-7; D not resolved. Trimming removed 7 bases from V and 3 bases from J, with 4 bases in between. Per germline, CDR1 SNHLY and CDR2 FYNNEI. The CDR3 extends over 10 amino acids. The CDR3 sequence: CASKHYEQYF. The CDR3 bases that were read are TGTGCCAGCAAGCACTACGAG.

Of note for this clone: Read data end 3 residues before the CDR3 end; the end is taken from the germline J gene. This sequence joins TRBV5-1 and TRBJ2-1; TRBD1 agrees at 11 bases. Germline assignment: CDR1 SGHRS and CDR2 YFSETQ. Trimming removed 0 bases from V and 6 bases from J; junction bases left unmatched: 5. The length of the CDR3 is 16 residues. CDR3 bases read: TGCGCCAGCAGCTTGGCCGGGACAGGGGGACCCAATGAG. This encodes CASSLAGTGGPNE. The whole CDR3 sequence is CASSLAGTGGPNEQFF.

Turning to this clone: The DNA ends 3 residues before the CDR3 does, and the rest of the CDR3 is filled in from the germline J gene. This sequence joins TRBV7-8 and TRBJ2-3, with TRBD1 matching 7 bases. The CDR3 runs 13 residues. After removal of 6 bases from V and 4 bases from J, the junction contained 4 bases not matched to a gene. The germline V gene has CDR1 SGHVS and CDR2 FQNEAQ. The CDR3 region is CASSFTGADTQYF. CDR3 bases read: TGTGCCAGCAGTTTTACAGGGGCAGATACG.

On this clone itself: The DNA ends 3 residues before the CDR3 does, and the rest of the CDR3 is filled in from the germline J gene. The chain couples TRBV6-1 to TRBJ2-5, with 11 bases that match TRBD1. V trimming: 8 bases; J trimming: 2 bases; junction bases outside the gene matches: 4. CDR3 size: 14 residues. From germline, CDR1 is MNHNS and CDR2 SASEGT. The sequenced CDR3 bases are TGTGCCAGCCGTGGGGACAGGGGGCAAGAGACC. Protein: CASRGDRGQET. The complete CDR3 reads CASRGDRGQETQYF.